These T cell receptor beta chains were read from a single sample in a study of cytomegalovirus exposure and HLA in healthy donors. Generated by immunoSEQ multiplex PCR, the TCRdb table keeps only in-frame clones and is missing some. The repertoire holds more than 90,000 clones, about two thirds seen once, with roughly 10% in the top ten. The specimen was PBMCs. These receptors were collected from a young man in good health and CMV-seropositive. Both conserved end residues are part of each CDR3. The D gene is left open where the match is weak. Clone size, where shown, is once, few, many, or a class for clones that have expanded.

d_call	v_call	j_call	clone_size	cdr3_nt	cdr3_aa
NA	TRBV9	TRBJ2-4	NA	TGTGCCAGCAGTCTTAGCGGTGGTTACCAAAACATTCAGTACTTC	CASSLSGGYQNIQYF
TRBD1	TRBV27	TRBJ2-2	NA	TGTGCCAGCAAGATACAGGGGACCGGGGAGCTGTTTTTT	CASKIQGTGELFF
TRBD2	TRBV6-5	TRBJ2-1	NA	TGTGCCAGCAGTCCGTACGGGGGGGCACGAGGTGAGCAGTTCTTC	CASSPYGGARGEQFF
TRBD1	TRBV19	TRBJ1-4	NA	TGTGCCAGTACCTTTGACAGGGGAAATGAAAAACTGTTTTTT	CASTFDRGNEKLFF
NA	TRBV7-2	TRBJ2-3	NA	TGTGCCAGCAGCTTACAGCGGGTGCCCGTCACAGATACGCAGTATTTT	CASSLQRVPVTDTQYF
NA	TRBV19	TRBJ1-1	NA	TGTGCCAGTAGTTCCACAGCGAACACTGAAGCTTTCTTT	CASSSTANTEAFF
NA	TRBV5-1	TRBJ2-3	NA	TGCGCCAGCAGATTACCAGGCACAGATACGCAGTATTTT	CASRLPGTDTQYF
NA	TRBV7-8	TRBJ2-3	NA	TGTGCCAGCAGCCCACGCACTGGTACGCAGTATTTT	CASSPRTGTQYF
TRBD1	TRBV5-1	TRBJ2-2	NA	TGCGCCAGCAGCCTCAGTACCTTCCAGGGGGCAACGACCGGGGAGCTGTTTTTT	CASSLSTFQGATTGELFF
NA	TRBV21-1	TRBJ2-7	NA	TGTGCCAGCAGCAAAGACGACAGGGGCGACGAGCAGTACTTC	CASSKDDRGDEQYF
NA	TRBV6-4	TRBJ1-2	NA	TGTGCCAGCAGTGACGACGGGGTATTGTACCTCTTC	CASSDDGVLYLF
NA	TRBV27	TRBJ1-2	NA	TGTGCCAGCAGTTTATACCAGGGGCCGGACTATGGCTACACCTTC	CASSLYQGPDYGYTF
NA	TRBV10-3	TRBJ1-2	few	TGTGCCCCGGGTTCAGATCAACACCACTATGGCTACACCTTC	CAPGSDQHHYGYTF
NA	TRBV6-4	TRBJ2-7	NA	TGTGCCAGCAGTGACTCGGGTCAGGGGCACGAGCAGTACTTC	CASSDSGQGHEQYF
NA	TRBV5-8	TRBJ1-3	NA	TGTGCCAGCAGCCCCGGGGGGGGTCCTGGAAACACCATATATTTT	CASSPGGGPGNTIYF
NA	TRBV7-6	TRBJ1-3	NA	TGTGCCAGCAGCTTAGGGGCCTCTGGAAACACCATATATTTT	CASSLGASGNTIYF
NA	TRBV4-2	TRBJ1-2	NA	TGTGCCAGCAGCCAAAGCGAAAGGCTAAACTATGGCTACACCTTC	CASSQSERLNYGYTF
NA	TRBV29-1	TRBJ2-3	NA	TGCAGCGTTGAGACAAACGAGCTAATCACAGATACGCAGTATTTT	CSVETNELITDTQYF
NA	TRBV2	TRBJ1-2	NA	TGTGCCAGCAGTGACAGGGCTAGAGGCTACACCTTC	CASSDRARGYTF
NA	TRBV11-3	TRBJ2-1	few	TGTGCCAGCTCCCAAAGCGCGTCCCAAAGCAATGAGCAGTTCTTC	CASSQSASQSNEQFF
TRBD1	TRBV5-1	TRBJ2-2	NA	TGCGCCAGCAGCCAACCGACAGGGGAGGTTCCCGGGGAGCTGTTTTTT	CASSQPTGEVPGELFF
TRBD2	TRBV5-1	TRBJ2-1	NA	TGCGCCAGCAGCCCCGGGACTAGCGGGGGGTTGAATGAGCAGTTCTTC	CASSPGTSGGLNEQFF
NA	TRBV5-1	TRBJ2-3	few	TGCGCCAGCAGCTTGGGGCTAGTAAGCACAGATACGCAGTATTTT	CASSLGLVSTDTQYF
NA	TRBV6-5	TRBJ1-2	NA	TGTGCCAGCAGTTACTCGAACGCGCCTGGCTACACCTTC	CASSYSNAPGYTF
TRBD2	TRBV6-5	TRBJ2-5	NA	TGTGCCAGCAGCCGCGGGAGGTTTGAGACCCAGTACTTC	CASSRGRFETQYF
NA	TRBV28	TRBJ1-4	few	TGTGCCAGCAGTTACCGCAGTGGAGAAATGGGAAAACTGTTTTTT	CASSYRSGEMGKLFF
TRBD1	TRBV6-5	TRBJ1-3	NA	TGTGCCAGCAGTTGGACCCAGGGGGCTGGAAACACCATATATTTT	CASSWTQGAGNTIYF
TRBD1	TRBV6-5	TRBJ2-1	NA	TGTGCCAGCAAAACGGGACAGGGGGCTAATGAGCAGTTCTTC	CASKTGQGANEQFF
TRBD1	TRBV5-4	TRBJ1-2	NA	TGTGCCAGCAGCTGGCCGGGACAGGGCAGGGGCTACACCTTC	CASSWPGQGRGYTF
TRBD2	TRBV7-8	TRBJ2-1	NA	TGTGCCAGCAGCTTACGCGGGGGGCAGGACTACAATGAGCAGTTCTTC	CASSLRGGQDYNEQFF
NA	TRBV5-4	TRBJ1-1	NA	TGTGCCAGCAGCTCGCTAGTGGGGAGCAATGAAGCTTTCTTT	CASSSLVGSNEAFF
NA	TRBV7-3	TRBJ1-1	NA	TGTGCCAGCAGCTCCCGAGGAGGCTTGAACACTGAAGCTTTCTTT	CASSSRGGLNTEAFF
NA	TRBV5-6	TRBJ1-2	few	TGTGCCAGCAGCTTGGTCGGGGGATATGGCTACACCTTC	CASSLVGGYGYTF
NA	TRBV11-3	TRBJ2-1	NA	TGTGCCAGCAGGGGCAGGGCGAATGAGCAGTTCTTC	CASRGRANEQFF
NA	TRBV2	TRBJ2-2	NA	TGTGCCAGCAGTGTTCATTCGAACACCGGGGAGCTGTTTTTT	CASSVHSNTGELFF
TRBD2	TRBV4-1	TRBJ2-5	NA	TGCGCCAGCAGCCAACACCCCGGAAGGGGGACTAGCCAAGAGACCCAGTACTTC	CASSQHPGRGTSQETQYF
TRBD1	TRBV7-6	TRBJ2-2	NA	TGTGCCAGCAGCATAGGGGGGACAGGGAGCACCGGGGAGCTGTTTTTT	CASSIGGTGSTGELFF
TRBD1	TRBV19	TRBJ1-5	NA	TGTGCCAGCAGGGGGCTGTTGAAGCCTGATCAGCCCCAGCATTTT	CASRGLLKPDQPQHF
NA	TRBV7-9	TRBJ1-2	NA	TGTGCCAGCAGCTTAGTGGCTCAGGGGCCTAACTATGGCTACACCTTC	CASSLVAQGPNYGYTF
NA	TRBV27	TRBJ2-3	NA	TGTGCCAGCAGTTTATCCCGGGGTAGGTCAGATACGCAGTATTTT	CASSLSRGRSDTQYF
TRBD2	TRBV5-1	TRBJ2-1	NA	TGCGCCAGCAGCTTGACTCACCAAGGACTAGCGGGAGCAAACAATGAGCAGTTCTTC	CASSLTHQGLAGANNEQFF
TRBD1	TRBV7-6	TRBJ2-4	NA	TGTGCCAGCAGCCCCGGGACAGGGGGGGCAGGAGACATTCAGTACTTC	CASSPGTGGAGDIQYF
TRBD1	TRBV6-1	TRBJ1-2	NA	TGTGCCAGTAGACAGGGGGCGTCCCAAGGGTATGGCTACACCTTC	CASRQGASQGYGYTF
TRBD2	TRBV7-9	TRBJ2-2	few	TGTGCCAGCGAAAAGGGACTAGCGGGGCCTCCCGGGGAGCTGTTTTTT	CASEKGLAGPPGELFF
NA	TRBV5-1	TRBJ2-3	once	TGCGCCAGCAGCAGGCGGGGTAGCGGAGGCACAGATACGCAGTATTTT	CASSRRGSGGTDTQYF